Only a few counts were recorded for the clone carrying this T cell receptor beta chain. This record comes from a study of blood T cell repertoires in COVID-19. Study as a whole: COVID-19 samples, acute and convalescent, were from the United States, Italy and Spain. PBMCs, B-cell-depleted T cells, or T cells were the source of the cDNA or gDNA that made up the material.

The authors' processing: Estimated nucleated cell counts came from reference gene primer amplification. Repertoires were generated with immunoSEQ multiplex PCR, while TCRdb's copy carries only in-frame clones and drops some. V, J and clone size reflect that table, while D and trimming were determined from the DNA. The sample holds roughly 300,000 clones, around 92% seen once. The CDR3 runs 18 residues. The V gene lost 2 bases and the J gene lost 0 bases, with 17 bases spanning the gap. In germline, CDR1 is MNHEY, CDR2 SVGEGT. The sequenced material came from peripheral blood. This chain uses TRBV6-2 or TRBV6-3 with TRBJ1-3; D call uncertain. The source is a man between 18 and 29 years old who had recovered from COVID-19. The CDR3, as DNA: TGTGCCAGCAGTTACCCAGGATTGCCACCAAGCTCTGGAAACACCATATATTTT. This codes for CASSYPGLPPSSGNTIYF.